This record looks at one T cell receptor (beta chain) sequence and its context. V shed 5 bases and J 2 bases; nucleotides not matched to a gene: 5. There are 15 residues in the CDR3. Germline-derived CDR1 and CDR2 are LNHNV and YYDKDF (reference sequence). Then a second PCR, running roughly 6 to 12 cycles, was carried out with a sample-barcoded 5' primer and a J-beta primer mix. TCRdb re-derived calls from the 5' RACE reads in MiXCR, one entry per CDR3 protein. Here the sample spans about 1.6 million distinct CDR3 sequences, roughly 32% being singletons. The sample comes from a study of blood T cells in healthy people across ages. Study context: About one barcoded beta molecule per two T cells was the capture yield of template switching.

No fewer than 6.5 million PBMCs went into each sample. This chain connects TRBV15 to TRBJ2-7; TRBD2 matches 11 bases. The clonotype was recovered from a woman aged 25 to 45 in good health. Sequenced material: blood. CDR3 region: CATSPIAGGPYEQYF. The CDR3 coding sequence is TGTGCCACCAGCCCTATAGCGGGGGGGCCCTACGAGCAGTACTTC.